This T cell receptor beta chain was profiled in a study of cytotoxic CD8 clonotypes in ibrutinib-treated CLL. As for this clone: Its antigen is unknown.

The data were produced by immunoSEQ multiplex PCR, yet TCRdb's version contains in-frame clones alone and is incomplete. The sample has approximately 130,000 clones, around four fifths seen once. Whole-study findings and limits: Elevated clonality accompanied ibrutinib response, with a return toward baseline values at progression. At baseline, clonality was higher than in age-matched healthy donors and correlated with CD8+ counts.

Germline V lookup: CDR1 SQVTM, CDR2 ANQGSEA. J gave up 2 bases and V 4 bases, and 9 bases lay outside the gene matches. The CDR3 sequence is 15 residues long. This sequence originates from a human donor with chronic lymphocytic leukemia. V usage is TRBV29-1 and J usage is TRBJ1-1, with 8 nucleotides matching TRBD1. Sequenced material: PBMCs, taken after 24 months of ibrutinib treatment. This chain's CDR3 is CSVGVGSGGNTEAFF. The CDR3 DNA sequence: TGCAGCGTTGGAGTCGGATCAGGGGGCAACACTGAAGCTTTCTTT.